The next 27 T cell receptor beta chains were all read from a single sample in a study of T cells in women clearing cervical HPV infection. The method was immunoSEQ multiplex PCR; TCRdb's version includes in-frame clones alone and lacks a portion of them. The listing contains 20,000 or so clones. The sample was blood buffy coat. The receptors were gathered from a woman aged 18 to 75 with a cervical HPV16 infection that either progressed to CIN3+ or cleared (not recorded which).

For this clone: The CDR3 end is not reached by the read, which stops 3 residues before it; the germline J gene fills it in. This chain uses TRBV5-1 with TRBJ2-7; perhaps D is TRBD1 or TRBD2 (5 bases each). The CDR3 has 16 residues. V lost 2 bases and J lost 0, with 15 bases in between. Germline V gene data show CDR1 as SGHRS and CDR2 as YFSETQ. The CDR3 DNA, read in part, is TGCGCCAGCAGCTTATCCGCGAGGGGCAGCTCCTACGAG. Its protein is CASSLSARGSSYE. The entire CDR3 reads CASSLSARGSSYEQYF.

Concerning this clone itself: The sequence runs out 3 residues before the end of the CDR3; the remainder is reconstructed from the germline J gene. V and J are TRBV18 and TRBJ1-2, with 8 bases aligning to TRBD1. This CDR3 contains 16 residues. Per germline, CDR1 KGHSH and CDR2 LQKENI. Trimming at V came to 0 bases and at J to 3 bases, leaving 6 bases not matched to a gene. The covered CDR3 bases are TGTGCCAGCTCACCACCGGCCCCAGGGGGCCACTATGGC. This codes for CASSPPAPGGHYG. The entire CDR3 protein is CASSPPAPGGHYGYTF.

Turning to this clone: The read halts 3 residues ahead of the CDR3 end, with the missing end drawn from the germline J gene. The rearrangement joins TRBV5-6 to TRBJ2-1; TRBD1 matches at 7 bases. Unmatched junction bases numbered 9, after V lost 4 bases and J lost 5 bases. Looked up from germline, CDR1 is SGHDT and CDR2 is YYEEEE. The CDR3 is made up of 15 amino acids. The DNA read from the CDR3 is TGTGCCAGCAGCCGATGGGGGACAGAAAACAATGAG. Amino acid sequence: CASSRWGTENNE. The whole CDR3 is CASSRWGTENNEQFF.

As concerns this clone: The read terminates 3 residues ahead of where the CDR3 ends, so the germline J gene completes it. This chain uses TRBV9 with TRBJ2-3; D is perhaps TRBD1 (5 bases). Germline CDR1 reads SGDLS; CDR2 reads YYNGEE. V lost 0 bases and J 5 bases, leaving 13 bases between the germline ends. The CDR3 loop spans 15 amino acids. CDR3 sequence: CASSVVQGHGDTQYF. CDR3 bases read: TGTGCCAGCAGCGTAGTTCAGGGCCATGGAGATACG.

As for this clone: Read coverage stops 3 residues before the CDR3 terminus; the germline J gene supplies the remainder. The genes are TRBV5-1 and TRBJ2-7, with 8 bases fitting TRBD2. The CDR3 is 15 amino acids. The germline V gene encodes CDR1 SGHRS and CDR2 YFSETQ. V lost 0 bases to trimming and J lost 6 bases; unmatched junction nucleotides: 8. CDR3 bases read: TGCGCCAGCAGCTTGGGGTCTAGCGGGCTTATCGAG. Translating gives CASSLGSSGLIE. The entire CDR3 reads CASSLGSSGLIEQYF.

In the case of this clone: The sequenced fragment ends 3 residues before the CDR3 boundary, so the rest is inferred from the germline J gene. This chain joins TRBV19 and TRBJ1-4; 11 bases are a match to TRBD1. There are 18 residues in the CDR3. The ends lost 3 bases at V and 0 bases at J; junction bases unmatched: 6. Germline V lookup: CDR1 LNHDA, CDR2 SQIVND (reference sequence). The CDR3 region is CASSISGQGGATNEKLFF. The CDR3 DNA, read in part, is TGTGCCAGTAGTATTTCGGGACAGGGGGGAGCAACTAATGAAAAA.

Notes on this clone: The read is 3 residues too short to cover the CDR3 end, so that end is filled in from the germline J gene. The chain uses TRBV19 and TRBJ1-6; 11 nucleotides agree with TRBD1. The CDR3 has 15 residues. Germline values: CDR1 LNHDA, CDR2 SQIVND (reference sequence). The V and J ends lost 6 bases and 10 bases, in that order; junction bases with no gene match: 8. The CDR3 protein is CASRTTGQGESPLHF. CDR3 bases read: TGTGCCAGTAGGACAACGGGACAGGGGGAATCACCC.

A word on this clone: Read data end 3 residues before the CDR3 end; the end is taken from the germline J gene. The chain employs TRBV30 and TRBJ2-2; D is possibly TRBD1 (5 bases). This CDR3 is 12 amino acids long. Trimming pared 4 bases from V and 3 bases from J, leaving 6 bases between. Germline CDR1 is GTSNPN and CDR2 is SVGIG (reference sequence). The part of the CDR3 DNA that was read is TGTGCCTGGAAAGGGGACACCGGGGAG. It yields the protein CAWKGDTGE. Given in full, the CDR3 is CAWKGDTGELFF.

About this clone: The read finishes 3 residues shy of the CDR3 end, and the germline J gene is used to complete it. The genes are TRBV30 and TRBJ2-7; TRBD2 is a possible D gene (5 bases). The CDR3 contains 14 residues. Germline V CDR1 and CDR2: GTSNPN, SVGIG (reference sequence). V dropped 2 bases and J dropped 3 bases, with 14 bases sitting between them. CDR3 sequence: CAWSYGLADYEQYF. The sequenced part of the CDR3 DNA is TGTGCCTGGAGTTACGGCCTAGCAGACTACGAG. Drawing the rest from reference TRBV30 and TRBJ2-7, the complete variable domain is SQTIHQWPATLVQPVGSPLSLECTVEGTSNPNLYWYRQAAGRGLQLLFYSVGIGQISSEVPQNLSASRPQDRQFILSSKKLLLSDSGFYLCAWSYGLADYEQYFGPGTRLTVT.

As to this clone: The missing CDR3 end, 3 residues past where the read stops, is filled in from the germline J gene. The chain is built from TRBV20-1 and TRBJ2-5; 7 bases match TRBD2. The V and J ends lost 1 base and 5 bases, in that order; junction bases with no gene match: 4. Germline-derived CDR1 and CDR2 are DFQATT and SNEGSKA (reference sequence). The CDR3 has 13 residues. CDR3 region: CSARGLAGETQYF. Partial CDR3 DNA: TGCAGTGCTAGAGGACTAGCCGGGGAGACC.

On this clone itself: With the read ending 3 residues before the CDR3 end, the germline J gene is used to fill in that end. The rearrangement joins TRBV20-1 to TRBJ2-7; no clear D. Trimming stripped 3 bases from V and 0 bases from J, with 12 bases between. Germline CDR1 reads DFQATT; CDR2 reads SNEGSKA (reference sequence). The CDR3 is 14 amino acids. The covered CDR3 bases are TGCAGTGCTAGTGTTGAGCTTATCTCCTACGAG. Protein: CSASVELISYE. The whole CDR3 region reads CSASVELISYEQYF.

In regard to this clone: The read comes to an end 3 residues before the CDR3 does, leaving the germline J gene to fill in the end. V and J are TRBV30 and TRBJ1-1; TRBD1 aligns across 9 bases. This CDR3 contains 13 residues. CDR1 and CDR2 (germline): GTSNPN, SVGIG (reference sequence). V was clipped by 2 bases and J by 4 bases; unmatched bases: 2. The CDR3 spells CAWSRQGGTEAFF. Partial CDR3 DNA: TGTGCCTGGAGTCGACAGGGGGGCACTGAA.

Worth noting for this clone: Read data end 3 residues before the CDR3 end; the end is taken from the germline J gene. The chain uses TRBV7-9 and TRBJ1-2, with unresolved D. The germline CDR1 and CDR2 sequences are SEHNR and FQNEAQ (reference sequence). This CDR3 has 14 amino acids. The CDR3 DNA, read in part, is TGTGCCAGCAGCTTAGCGCTGACTTTTAATGAC. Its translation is CASSLALTFND. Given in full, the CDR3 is CASSLALTFNDYTF.

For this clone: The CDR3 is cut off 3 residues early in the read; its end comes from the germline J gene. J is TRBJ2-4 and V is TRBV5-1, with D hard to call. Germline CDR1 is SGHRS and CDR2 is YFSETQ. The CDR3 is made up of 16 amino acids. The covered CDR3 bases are TGCGCCAGCAGCCCCGGCCCAGCCGCAAGTGGGCAGCCT. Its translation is CASSPGPAASGQP. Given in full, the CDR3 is CASSPGPAASGQPQYF.

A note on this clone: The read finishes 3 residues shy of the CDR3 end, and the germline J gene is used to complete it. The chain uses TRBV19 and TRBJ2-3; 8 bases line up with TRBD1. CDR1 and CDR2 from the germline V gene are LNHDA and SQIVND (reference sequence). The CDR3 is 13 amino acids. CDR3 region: CATHGTGNQPQYF. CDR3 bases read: TGTGCCACCCATGGGACAGGCAATCAGCCG.

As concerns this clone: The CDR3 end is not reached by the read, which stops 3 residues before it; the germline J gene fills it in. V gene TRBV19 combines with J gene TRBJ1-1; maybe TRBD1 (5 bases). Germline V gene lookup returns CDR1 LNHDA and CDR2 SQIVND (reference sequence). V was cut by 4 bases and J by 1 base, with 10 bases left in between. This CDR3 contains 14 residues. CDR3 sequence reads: CASSTGLANTEAFF. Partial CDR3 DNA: TGTGCCAGTAGTACGGGACTCGCGAACACTGAA.

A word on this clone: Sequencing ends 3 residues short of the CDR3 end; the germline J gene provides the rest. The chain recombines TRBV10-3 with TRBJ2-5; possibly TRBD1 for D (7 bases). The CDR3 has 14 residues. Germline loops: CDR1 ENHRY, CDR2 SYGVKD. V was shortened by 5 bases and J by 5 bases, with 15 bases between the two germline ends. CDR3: CAISPQGEVETQYF. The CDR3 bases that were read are TGTGCCATCAGTCCTCAGGGGGAGGTGGAGACC.

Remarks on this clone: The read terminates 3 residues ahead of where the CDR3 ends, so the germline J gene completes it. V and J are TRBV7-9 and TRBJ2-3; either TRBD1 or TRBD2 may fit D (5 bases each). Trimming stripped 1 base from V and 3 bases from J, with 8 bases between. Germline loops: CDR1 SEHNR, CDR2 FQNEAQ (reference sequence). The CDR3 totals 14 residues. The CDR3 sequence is CASSLGGATDTQYF. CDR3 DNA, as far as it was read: TGTGCCAGCAGCTTAGGAGGGGCTACAGATACG.

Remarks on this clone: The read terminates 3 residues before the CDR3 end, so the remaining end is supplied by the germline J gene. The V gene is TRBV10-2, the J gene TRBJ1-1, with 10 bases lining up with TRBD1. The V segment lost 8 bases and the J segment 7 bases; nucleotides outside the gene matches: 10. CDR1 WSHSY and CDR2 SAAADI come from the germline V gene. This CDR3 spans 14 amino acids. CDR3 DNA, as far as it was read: TGCGCCAGCGAGCCGGGACAGGGGTTATTTGAA. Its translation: CASEPGQGLFE. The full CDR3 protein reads CASEPGQGLFEAFF.

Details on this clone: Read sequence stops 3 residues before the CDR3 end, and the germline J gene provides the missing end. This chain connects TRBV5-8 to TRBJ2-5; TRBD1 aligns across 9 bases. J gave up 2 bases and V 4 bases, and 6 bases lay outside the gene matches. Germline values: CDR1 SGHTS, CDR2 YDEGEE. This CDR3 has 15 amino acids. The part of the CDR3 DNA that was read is TGTGCCAGCAGCCCCGGACAGGGGCGACAAGAGACC. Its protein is CASSPGQGRQET. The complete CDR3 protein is CASSPGQGRQETQYF.

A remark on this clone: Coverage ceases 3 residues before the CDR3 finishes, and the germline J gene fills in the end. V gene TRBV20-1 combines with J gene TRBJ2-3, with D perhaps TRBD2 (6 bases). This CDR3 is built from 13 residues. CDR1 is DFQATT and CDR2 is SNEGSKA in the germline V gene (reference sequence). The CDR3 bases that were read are TGCAGTGCCCTACTAGCCCTCCAAGAGACG. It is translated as CSALLALQET. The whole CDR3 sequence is CSALLALQETQYF.

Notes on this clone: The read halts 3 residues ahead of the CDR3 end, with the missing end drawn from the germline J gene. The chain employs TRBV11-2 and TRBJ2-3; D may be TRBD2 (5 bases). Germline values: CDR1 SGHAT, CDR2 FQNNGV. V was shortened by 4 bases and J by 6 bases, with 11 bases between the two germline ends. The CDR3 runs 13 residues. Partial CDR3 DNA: TGTGCCAGCAGCTACGGTAGCGCGGATACG. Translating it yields CASSYGSADT. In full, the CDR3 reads CASSYGSADTQYF.

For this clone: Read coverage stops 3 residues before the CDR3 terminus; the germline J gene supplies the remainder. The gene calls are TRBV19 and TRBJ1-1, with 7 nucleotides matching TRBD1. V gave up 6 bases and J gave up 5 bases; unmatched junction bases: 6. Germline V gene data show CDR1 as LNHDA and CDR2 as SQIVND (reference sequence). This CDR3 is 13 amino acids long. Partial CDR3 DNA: TGTGCCAGTAGGGCTGACAGGGTAACTGAA. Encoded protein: CASRADRVTE. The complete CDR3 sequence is CASRADRVTEAFF.

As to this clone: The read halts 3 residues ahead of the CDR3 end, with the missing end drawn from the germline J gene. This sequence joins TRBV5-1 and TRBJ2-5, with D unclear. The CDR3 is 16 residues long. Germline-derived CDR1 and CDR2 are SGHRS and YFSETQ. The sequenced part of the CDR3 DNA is TGCGCCAGCAGCTTGGTTTCCGGGTCGGCGAGGAGAACC. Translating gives CASSLVSGSARRT. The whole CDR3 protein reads CASSLVSGSARRTQYF.

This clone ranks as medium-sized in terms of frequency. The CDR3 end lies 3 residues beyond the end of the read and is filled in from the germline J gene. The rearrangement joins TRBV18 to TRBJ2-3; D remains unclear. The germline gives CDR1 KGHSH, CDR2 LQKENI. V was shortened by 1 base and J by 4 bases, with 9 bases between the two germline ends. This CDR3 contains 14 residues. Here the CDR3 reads CASSPLRLADTQYF. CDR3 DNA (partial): TGTGCCAGCTCACCACTAAGGCTGGCAGATACG.

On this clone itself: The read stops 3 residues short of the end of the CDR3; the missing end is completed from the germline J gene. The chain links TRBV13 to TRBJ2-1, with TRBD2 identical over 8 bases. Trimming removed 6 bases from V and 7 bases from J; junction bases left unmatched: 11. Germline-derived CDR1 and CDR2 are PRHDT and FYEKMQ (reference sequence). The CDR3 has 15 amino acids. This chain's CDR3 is CASRHRTSRRNEQFF. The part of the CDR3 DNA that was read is TGTGCCAGCAGACACCGGACTAGCAGGCGGAATGAG. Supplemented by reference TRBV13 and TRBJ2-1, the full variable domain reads AAGVIQSPRHLIKEKRETATLKCYPIPRHDTVYWYQQGPGQDPQFLISFYEKMQSDKGSIPDRFSAQQFSDYHSELNMSSLELGDSALYFCASRHRTSRRNEQFFGPGTRLTVL.

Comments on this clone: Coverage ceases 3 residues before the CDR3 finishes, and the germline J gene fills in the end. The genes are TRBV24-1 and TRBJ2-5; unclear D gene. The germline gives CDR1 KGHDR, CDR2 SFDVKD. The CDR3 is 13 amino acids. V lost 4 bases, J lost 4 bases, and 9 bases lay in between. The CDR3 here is CATSDSYTETQYF. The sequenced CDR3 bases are TGTGCCACCAGTGACTCATACACAGAGACC.